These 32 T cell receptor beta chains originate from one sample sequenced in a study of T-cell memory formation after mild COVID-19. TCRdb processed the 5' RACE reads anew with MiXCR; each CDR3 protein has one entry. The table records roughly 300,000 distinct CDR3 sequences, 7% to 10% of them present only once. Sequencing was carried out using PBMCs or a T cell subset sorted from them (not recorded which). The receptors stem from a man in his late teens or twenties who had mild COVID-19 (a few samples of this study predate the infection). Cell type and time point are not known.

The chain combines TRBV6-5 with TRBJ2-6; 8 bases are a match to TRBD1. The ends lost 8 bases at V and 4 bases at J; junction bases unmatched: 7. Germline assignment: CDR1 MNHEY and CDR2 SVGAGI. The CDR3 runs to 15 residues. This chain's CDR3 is CASGQGWSGANVLTF. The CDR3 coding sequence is TGTGCCAGCGGACAGGGTTGGTCCGGGGCCAACGTCCTGACTTTC.

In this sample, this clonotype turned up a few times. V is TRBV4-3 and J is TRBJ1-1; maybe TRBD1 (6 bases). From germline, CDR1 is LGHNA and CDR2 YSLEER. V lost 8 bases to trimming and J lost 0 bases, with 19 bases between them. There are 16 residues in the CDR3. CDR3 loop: CASQRTVTGLNTEAFF. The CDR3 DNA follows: TGCGCCAGCCAGAGGACAGTTACAGGGTTGAACACTGAAGCTTTCTTT.

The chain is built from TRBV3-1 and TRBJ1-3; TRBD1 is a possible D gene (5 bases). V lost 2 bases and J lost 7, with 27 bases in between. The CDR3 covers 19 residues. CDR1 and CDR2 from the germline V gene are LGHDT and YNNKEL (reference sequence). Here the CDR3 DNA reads TGTGCCAGCAGCCAACCCGGAGGGGAGTTCCGGGCCCTACGGAACACCATATATTTT. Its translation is CASSQPGGEFRALRNTIYF.

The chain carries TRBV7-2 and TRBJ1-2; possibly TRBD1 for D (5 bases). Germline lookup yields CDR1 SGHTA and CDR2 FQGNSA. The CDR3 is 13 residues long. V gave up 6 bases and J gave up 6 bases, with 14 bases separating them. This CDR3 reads CASRGGQADGYTF. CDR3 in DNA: TGTGCCAGCAGGGGGGGTCAAGCGGATGGCTACACCTTC.

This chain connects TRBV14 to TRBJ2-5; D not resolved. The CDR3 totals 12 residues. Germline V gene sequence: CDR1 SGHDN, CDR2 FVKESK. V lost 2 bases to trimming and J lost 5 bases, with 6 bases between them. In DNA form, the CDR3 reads TGTGCCAGCAGCCAAAATAGGGAGACCCAGTACTTC. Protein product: CASSQNRETQYF.

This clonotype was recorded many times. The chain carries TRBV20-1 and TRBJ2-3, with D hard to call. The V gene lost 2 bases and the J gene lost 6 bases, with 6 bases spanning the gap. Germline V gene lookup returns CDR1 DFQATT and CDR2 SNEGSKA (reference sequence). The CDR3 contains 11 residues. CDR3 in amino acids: CSARLADTQYF. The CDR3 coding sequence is TGCAGTGCTAGACTGGCGGATACGCAGTATTTT.

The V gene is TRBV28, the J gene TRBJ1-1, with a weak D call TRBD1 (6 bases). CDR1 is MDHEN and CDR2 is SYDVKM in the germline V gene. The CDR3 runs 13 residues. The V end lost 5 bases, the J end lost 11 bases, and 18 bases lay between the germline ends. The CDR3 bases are TGTGCCAGCAGTGCCTACAGGGTGGAATGGGCTTTCTTT. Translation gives CASSAYRVEWAFF.

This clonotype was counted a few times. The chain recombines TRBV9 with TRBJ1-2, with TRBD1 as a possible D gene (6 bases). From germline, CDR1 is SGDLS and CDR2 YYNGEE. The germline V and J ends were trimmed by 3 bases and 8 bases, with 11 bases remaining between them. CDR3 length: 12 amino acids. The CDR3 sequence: CASSETTGGYTF. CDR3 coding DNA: TGTGCCAGCAGCGAGACGACAGGAGGCTACACCTTC.

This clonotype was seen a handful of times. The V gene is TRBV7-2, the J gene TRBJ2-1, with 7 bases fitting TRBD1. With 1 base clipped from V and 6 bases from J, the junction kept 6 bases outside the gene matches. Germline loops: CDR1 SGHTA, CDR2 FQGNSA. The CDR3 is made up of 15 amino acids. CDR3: CASSLDRGPFNEQFF. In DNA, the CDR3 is TGTGCCAGCAGCTTAGACAGGGGCCCCTTCAATGAGCAGTTCTTC.

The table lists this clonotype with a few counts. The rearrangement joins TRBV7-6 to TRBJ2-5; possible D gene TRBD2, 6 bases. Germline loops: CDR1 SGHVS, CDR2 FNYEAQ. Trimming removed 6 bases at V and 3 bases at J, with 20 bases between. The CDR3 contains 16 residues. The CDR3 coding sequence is TGTGCCAGCAGAATGAACCTGCGGGGAGCAAAAGAGACCCAGTACTTC. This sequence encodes CASRMNLRGAKETQYF.

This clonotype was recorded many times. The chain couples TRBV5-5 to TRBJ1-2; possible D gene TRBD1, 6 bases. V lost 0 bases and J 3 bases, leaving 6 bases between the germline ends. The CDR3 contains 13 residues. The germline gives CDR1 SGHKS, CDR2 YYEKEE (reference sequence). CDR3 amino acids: CASSLGTDYGYTF. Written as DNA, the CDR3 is TGTGCCAGCAGCTTGGGGACAGACTATGGCTACACCTTC. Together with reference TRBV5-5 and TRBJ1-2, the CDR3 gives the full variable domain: DAGVTQSPTHLIKTRGQQVTLRCSPISGHKSVSWYQQVLGQGPQFIFQYYEKEERGRGNFPDRFSARQFPNYSSELNVNALLLGDSALYLCASSLGTDYGYTFGSGTRLTVV.

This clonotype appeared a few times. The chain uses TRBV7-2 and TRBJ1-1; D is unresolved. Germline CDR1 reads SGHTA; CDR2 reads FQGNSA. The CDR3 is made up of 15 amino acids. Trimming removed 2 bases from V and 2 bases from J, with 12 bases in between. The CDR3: CASSLTSRTNTEAFF. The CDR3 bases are TGTGCCAGCAGCTTAACTTCCAGGACCAACACTGAAGCTTTCTTT.

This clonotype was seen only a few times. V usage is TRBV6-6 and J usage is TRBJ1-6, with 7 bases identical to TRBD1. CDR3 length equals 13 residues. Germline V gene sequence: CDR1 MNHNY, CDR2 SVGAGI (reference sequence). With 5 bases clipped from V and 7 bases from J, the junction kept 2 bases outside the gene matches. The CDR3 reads CASSTGANSPLHF. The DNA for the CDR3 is TGTGCCAGCAGTACAGGGGCGAATTCACCCCTCCACTTT.

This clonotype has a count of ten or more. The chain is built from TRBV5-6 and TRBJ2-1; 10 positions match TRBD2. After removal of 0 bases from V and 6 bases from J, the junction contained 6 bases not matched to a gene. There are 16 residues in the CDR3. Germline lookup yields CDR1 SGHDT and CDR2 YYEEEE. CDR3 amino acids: CASSLVSLAGANEQFF. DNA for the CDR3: TGTGCCAGCAGCTTGGTCTCGCTAGCGGGGGCCAATGAGCAGTTCTTC. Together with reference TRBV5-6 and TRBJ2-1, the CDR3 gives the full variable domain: DAGVTQSPTHLIKTRGQQVTLRCSPKSGHDTVSWYQQALGQGPQFIFQYYEEEERQRGNFPDRFSGHQFPNYSSELNVNALLLGDSALYLCASSLVSLAGANEQFFGPGTRLTVL.

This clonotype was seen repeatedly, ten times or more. This chain's CDR3 is CASSLWGTGGREQFF. CDR3 DNA: TGTGCCAGCAGCTTATGGGGGACAGGGGGCAGGGAGCAGTTCTTC. The chain is built from TRBV11-2 and TRBJ2-1; 12 nucleotides agree with TRBD1. V was pared by 2 bases and J by 10 bases, with 6 bases of the junction left unmatched. The CDR3 is 15 residues long. Germline CDR1 is SGHAT and CDR2 is FQNNGV. The variable domain in full, completed from reference TRBV11-2 and TRBJ2-1, reads EAGVAQSPRYKIIEKRQSVAFWCNPISGHATLYWYQQILGQGPKLLIQFQNNGVVDDSQLPKDRFSAERLKGVDSTLKIQPAKLEDSAVYLCASSLWGTGGREQFFGPGTRLTVL.

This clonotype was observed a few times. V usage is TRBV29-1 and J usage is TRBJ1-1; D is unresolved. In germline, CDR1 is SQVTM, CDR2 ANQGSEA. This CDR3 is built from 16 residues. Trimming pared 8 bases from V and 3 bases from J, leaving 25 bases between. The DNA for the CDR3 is TGCAGCACGAAGCGCGGCGGGCCTTGGGAGGACACTGAAGCTTTCTTT. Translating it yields CSTKRGGPWEDTEAFF.

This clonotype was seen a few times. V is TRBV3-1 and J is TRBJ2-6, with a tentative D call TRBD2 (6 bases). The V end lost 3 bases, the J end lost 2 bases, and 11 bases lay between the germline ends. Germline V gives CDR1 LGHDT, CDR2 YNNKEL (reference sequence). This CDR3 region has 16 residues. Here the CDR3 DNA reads TGTGCCAGCAGCCAGGGCGGGACGCCTGGGGCCAACGTCCTGACTTTC. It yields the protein CASSQGGTPGANVLTF.

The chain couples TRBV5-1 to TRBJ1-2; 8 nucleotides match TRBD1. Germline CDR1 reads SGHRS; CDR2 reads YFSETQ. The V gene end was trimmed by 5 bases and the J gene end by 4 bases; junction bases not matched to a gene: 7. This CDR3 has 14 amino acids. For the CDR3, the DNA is TGCGCCAGCAGTGACACAGGGGGTGTCTATGGCTACACCTTC. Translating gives CASSDTGGVYGYTF.

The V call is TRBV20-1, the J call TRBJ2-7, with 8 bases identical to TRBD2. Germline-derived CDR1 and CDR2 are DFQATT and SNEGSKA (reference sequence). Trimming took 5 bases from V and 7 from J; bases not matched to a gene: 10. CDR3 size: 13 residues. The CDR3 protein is CSAPQGTSGEQYF. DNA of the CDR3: TGCAGTGCTCCCCAGGGCACTAGCGGAGAGCAGTACTTC.

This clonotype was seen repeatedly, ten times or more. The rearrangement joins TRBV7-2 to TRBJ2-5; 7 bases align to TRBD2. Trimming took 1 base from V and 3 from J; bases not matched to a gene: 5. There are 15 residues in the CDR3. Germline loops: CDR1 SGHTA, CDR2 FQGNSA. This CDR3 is CASSLGGGGEETQYF. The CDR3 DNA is TGTGCCAGCAGCTTAGGGGGGGGAGGTGAAGAGACCCAGTACTTC.

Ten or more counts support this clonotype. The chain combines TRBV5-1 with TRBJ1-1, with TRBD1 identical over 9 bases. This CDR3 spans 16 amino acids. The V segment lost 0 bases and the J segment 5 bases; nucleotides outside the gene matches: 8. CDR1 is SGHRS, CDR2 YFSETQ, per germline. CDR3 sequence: CASSLGAQGAGTEAFF. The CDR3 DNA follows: TGCGCCAGCAGCTTGGGGGCACAGGGGGCAGGTACTGAAGCTTTCTTT.

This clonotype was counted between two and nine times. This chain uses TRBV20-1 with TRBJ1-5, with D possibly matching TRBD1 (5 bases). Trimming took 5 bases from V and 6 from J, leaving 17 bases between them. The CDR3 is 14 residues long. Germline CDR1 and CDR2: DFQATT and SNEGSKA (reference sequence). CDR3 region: CSAGGAGTGQPQHF. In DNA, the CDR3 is TGCAGTGCTGGGGGTGCCGGGACGGGTCAGCCCCAGCATTTT.

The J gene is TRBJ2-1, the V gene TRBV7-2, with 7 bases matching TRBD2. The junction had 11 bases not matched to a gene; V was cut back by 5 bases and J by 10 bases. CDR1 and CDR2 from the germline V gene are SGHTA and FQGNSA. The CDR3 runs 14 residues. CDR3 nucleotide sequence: TGTGCCAGCAGCCTGGGAGGGCCCTATGACGAGCAGTTCTTC. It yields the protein CASSLGGPYDEQFF.

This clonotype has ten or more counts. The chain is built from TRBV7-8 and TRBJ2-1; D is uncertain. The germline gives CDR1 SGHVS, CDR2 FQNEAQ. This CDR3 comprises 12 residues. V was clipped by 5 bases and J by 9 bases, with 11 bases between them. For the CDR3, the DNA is TGTGCCAGCAGCACCAGTTCCACTGAGCAGTTCTTC. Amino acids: CASSTSSTEQFF.

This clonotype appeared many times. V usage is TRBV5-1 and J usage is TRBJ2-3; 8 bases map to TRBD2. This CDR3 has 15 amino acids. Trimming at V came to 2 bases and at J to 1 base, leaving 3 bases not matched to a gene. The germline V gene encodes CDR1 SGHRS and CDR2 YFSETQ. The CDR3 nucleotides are TGCGCCAGCAGCTTCCAAGCGGGGGGCACAGATACGCAGTATTTT. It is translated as CASSFQAGGTDTQYF. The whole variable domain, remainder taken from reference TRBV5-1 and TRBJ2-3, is KAGVTQTPRYLIKTRGQQVTLSCSPISGHRSVSWYQQTPGQGLQFLFEYFSETQRNKGNFPGRFSGRQFSNSRSEMNVSTLELGDSALYLCASSFQAGGTDTQYFGPGTRLTVL.

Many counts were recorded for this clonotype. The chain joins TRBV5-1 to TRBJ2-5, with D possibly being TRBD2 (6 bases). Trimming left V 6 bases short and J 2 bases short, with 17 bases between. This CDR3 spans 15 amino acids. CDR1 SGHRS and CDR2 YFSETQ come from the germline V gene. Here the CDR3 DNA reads TGCGCCAGCATGCGATGGGGGACTCCGCAAGAGACCCAGTACTTC. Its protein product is CASMRWGTPQETQYF.

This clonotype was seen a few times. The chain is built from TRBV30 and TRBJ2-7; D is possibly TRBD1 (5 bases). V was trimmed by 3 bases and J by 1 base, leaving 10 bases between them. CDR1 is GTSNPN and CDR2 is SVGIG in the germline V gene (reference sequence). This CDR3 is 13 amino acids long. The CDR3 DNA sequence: TGTGCCTGGAGGGACACCAGTTCCTACGAGCAGTACTTC. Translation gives CAWRDTSSYEQYF.

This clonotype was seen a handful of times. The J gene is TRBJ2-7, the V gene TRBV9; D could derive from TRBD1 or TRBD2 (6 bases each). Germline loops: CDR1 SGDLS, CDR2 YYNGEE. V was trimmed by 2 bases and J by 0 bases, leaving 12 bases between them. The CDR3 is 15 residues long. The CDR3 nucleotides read TGTGCCAGCAGCGTTGGAGGGGGGACCTCCTACGAGCAGTACTTC. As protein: CASSVGGGTSYEQYF.

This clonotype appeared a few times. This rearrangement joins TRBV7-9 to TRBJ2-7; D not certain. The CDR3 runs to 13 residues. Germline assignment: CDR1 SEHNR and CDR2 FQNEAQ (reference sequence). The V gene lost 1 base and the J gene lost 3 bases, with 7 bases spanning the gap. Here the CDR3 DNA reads TGTGCCAGCAGCTTAGGGCTAAACTACGAGCAGTACTTC. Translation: CASSLGLNYEQYF.

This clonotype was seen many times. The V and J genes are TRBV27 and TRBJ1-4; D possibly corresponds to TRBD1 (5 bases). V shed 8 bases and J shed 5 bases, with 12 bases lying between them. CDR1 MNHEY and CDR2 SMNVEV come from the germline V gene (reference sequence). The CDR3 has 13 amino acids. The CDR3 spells CASGTGPNEKLFF. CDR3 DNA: TGTGCCAGCGGGACGGGCCCCAATGAAAAACTGTTTTTT. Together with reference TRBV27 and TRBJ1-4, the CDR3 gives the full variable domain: EAQVTQNPRYLITVTGKKLTVTCSQNMNHEYMSWYRQDPGLGLRQIYYSMNVEVTDKGDVPEGYKVSRKEKRNFPLILESPSPNQTSLYFCASGTGPNEKLFFGSGTQLSVL.

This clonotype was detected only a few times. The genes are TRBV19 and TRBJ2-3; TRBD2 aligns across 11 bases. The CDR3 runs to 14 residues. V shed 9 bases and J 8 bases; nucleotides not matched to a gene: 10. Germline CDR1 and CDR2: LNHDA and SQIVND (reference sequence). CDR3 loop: CASALAGGRVTQYF. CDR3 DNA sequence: TGTGCCAGCGCCCTAGCGGGGGGCCGGGTTACGCAGTATTTT.

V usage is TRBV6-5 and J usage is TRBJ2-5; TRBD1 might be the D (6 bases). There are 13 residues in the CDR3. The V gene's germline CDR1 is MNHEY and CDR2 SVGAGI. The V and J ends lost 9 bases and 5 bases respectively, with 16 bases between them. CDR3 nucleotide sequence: TGTGCCAGTGGGTACAGGGTAAGGGAGACCCAGTACTTC. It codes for CASGYRVRETQYF.